These T cell receptor beta chains were read from a single sample in a study of T-cell memory formation after mild COVID-19. TCRdb re-called the 5' RACE reads through MiXCR, storing one row per CDR3 protein. Of approximately 560,000 distinct CDR3 sequences listed, roughly 17% are singletons. The sample taken for sequencing was PBMCs or a T cell subset sorted from them (not recorded which). These receptors came from an adult woman who had mild COVID-19 (a few samples of this study predate the infection). Cell type and time point are not known. Both conserved end residues are part of each CDR3. The order of the fields is V gene, clone size, J gene, D gene, CDR3 protein, CDR3 DNA. D genes are given only for firm matches. Some rows have no size entry. The others give once, few or many, or a class for an expanded clone.

>TRBV6-2/TRBV6-3|-|TRBJ1-2|-
CASSYITALDGYTF
TGTGCCAGCAGTTATATTACAGCTCTGGATGGCTACACCTTC
>TRBV6-5|-|TRBJ1-1|-
CASRHGSNTEAFF
TGTGCCAGCAGGCACGGATCGAACACTGAAGCTTTCTTT
>TRBV12-3/TRBV12-4|few|TRBJ2-5|-
CASSPVDSVPSETQYF
TGTGCCAGCAGCCCAGTGGATAGCGTACCATCAGAGACCCAGTACTTC
>TRBV5-1|few|TRBJ2-7|TRBD2
CASSVDGLAVSYEQYF
TGCGCCAGCAGTGTGGATGGACTAGCGGTCTCCTACGAGCAGTACTTC
>TRBV10-3|few|TRBJ2-7|-
CAISEGWVHYEQYF
TGTGCCATCAGTGAGGGTTGGGTCCACTACGAGCAGTACTTC
>TRBV7-9|-|TRBJ1-5|-
CASSRGVGPQHF
TGTGCCAGCAGCCGAGGAGTTGGGCCCCAGCATTTT
>TRBV19|few|TRBJ1-1|TRBD1
CETIDRGSTEAFF
TGTGAAACAATAGACAGGGGCTCTACTGAAGCTTTCTTT
>TRBV7-9|-|TRBJ2-1|-
CASSPPGATGNNEQFF
TGTGCCAGCAGCCCACCAGGGGCGACAGGAAACAATGAGCAGTTCTTC
>TRBV5-5|-|TRBJ2-3|TRBD2
CASSQAGTSGSTQYF
TGTGCCAGCAGCCAGGCCGGGACTAGCGGATCAACGCAGTATTTT
>TRBV4-1|few|TRBJ1-1|-
CASSQRLANTEAFF
TGCGCCAGCAGCCAACGTCTGGCCAACACTGAAGCTTTCTTT
>TRBV12-3/TRBV12-4|many|TRBJ1-5|-
CASGPRQSGQPQHF
TGTGCCAGCGGACCGCGACAGTCGGGACAGCCCCAGCATTTT
>TRBV6-5|-|TRBJ2-1|TRBD2
CASSRAGARGNEQFF
TGTGCCAGCAGTCGAGCGGGGGCGAGGGGCAATGAGCAGTTCTTC
>TRBV3-1|-|TRBJ2-5|TRBD2
CASSPPSGDQETQYF
TGTGCCAGCAGCCCTCCTAGCGGGGACCAAGAGACCCAGTACTTC
>TRBV2|-|TRBJ2-7|TRBD1
CASSEGTGYNYEQYF
TGTGCCAGCAGTGAAGGGACAGGGTACAATTACGAGCAGTACTTC
>TRBV2|-|TRBJ2-7|-
CAIRDLSSSYEQYF
TGTGCCATTAGGGACCTCTCAAGCTCCTACGAGCAGTACTTC
>TRBV20-1|few|TRBJ2-5|-
CSAKGTLVWAQYF
TGCAGTGCTAAAGGAACCCTGGTTTGGGCCCAGTACTTC
>TRBV12-3/TRBV12-4|-|TRBJ2-6|-
CASTSPTALEANVLTF
TGTGCCAGCACTTCTCCGACGGCTCTGGAGGCCAACGTCCTGACTTTC
>TRBV20-1|-|TRBJ2-3|TRBD2
CSALASSGGSTDTQYF
TGCAGTGCCCTCGCCTCTAGCGGGGGGAGCACAGATACGCAGTATTTT
>TRBV7-8|-|TRBJ2-2|-
CASSLARGYTGELFF
TGTGCCAGCAGCTTAGCACGGGGATACACCGGGGAGCTGTTTTTT
>TRBV5-1|few|TRBJ1-1|TRBD1
CASSLANRGNTEAFF
TGCGCCAGCAGCTTGGCAAACAGGGGAAACACTGAAGCTTTCTTT
>TRBV24-1|few|TRBJ2-7|-
CATSPGYSGAYEQYF
TGTGCCACCAGCCCCGGGTACAGCGGCGCCTACGAGCAGTACTTC
>TRBV27|-|TRBJ2-5|-
CATGLSNQETQYF
TGTGCCACCGGATTAAGCAACCAAGAGACCCAGTACTTC
>TRBV18|few|TRBJ1-2|-
CASSPGVTDYGYTF
TGTGCCAGCTCACCGGGGGTGACAGACTATGGCTACACCTTC
>TRBV27|-|TRBJ2-2|-
CAIGRGGWTGELFF
TGTGCCATCGGTAGAGGGGGTTGGACCGGGGAGCTGTTTTTT
>TRBV2|few|TRBJ2-4|-
CASSVPGDLLLAKNIQYF
TGTGCCAGCAGTGTACCGGGTGACCTCCTACTAGCCAAAAACATTCAGTACTTC
>TRBV20-1|-|TRBJ2-3|TRBD2
CSAPSSGGSLRPSTDTQYF
TGCAGTGCTCCTTCTAGCGGGGGTTCCCTACGCCCTAGCACAGATACGCAGTATTTT
>TRBV15|once|TRBJ2-7|TRBD1
CATSRGGSRGSYEQYF
TGTGCCACCAGCAGAGGAGGGTCCAGGGGGAGTTACGAGCAGTACTTC
>TRBV12-3/TRBV12-4|many|TRBJ2-1|-
CASSLVERSEQFF
TGTGCCAGCAGTTTAGTGGAGCGTTCTGAGCAGTTCTTC
>TRBV5-1|many|TRBJ2-7|-
CASSSTRDYEQYF
TGCGCCAGCAGCTCGACACGGGACTACGAGCAGTACTTC
>TRBV5-4|-|TRBJ2-7|TRBD2
CASRTGTSVAYEQYF
TGTGCCAGCAGGACCGGGACTAGCGTGGCCTACGAGCAGTACTTC
>TRBV4-2|-|TRBJ1-1|TRBD1
CASSHLQGANTEAFF
TGTGCCAGCAGCCACCTCCAGGGGGCGAACACTGAAGCTTTCTTT
>TRBV2|-|TRBJ2-5|-
CASSGDPVGQETQYF
TGTGCCAGCAGTGGGGACCCGGTGGGACAAGAGACCCAGTACTTC
>TRBV24-1|-|TRBJ2-7|-
CATMDANYEQYF
TGTGCCACCATGGACGCAAACTACGAGCAGTACTTC
>TRBV6-5|few|TRBJ2-7|-
CASSLRPLAYEQYF
TGTGCCAGCAGTCTTAGACCGCTGGCCTACGAGCAGTACTTC
>TRBV18|-|TRBJ2-1|-
CASSPGLQGGYNEQFF
TGTGCCAGCTCACCAGGTCTCCAGGGTGGCTACAATGAGCAGTTCTTC
>TRBV19|few|TRBJ1-5|TRBD1
CASSMRGQAYSNQPQHF
TGTGCCAGTAGTATGAGGGGACAGGCGTATAGCAATCAGCCCCAGCATTTT
>TRBV29-1|few|TRBJ2-2|-
CSVRNTGELFF
TGCAGCGTGAGGAACACCGGGGAGCTGTTTTTT
>TRBV19|few|TRBJ2-7|-
CASSSVRELMGEQYF
TGTGCCAGTAGTTCGGTCAGGGAGTTGATGGGCGAGCAGTACTTC
>TRBV5-1|-|TRBJ2-7|-
CASSLRLKGRPDNVNYYEQYF
TGCGCCAGCAGCTTGCGCCTCAAGGGGCGGCCGGATAATGTAAACTACTACGAGCAGTACTTC